The entry below describes one T cell receptor (beta chain). Antigen specificity is unknown. Germline-derived CDR1 and CDR2 are MNHNY and SVGAGI (reference sequence). V lost 6 bases, J lost 4 bases, and 12 bases lay in between. This CDR3 comprises 13 residues. The stimulus was lysate of CMV-infected fibroblasts, approximately 9.6 ug/mL. CD4+ T cells upregulating both CD40 ligand and CD69 were sorted as responding cells. Suppressive ART was started during chronic HIV-1 infection in these adults. The data stem from a study of persistence of HIV-infected CD4 T cells. This was the immunoSEQ version 4 assay in survey mode. Genomic DNA was diluted to 10 ng/uL, up to about 1 ug per sample. TCRdb keeps only in-frame clones here, not all; method: immunoSEQ multiplex PCR. This repertoire shows some 21,000 clones, approximately 80% found once; its top ten account for about 6.8%. The study's findings and limits: The rare CMV-responding cells with HIV-1 proviruses were not separately TCR-sequenced. Antigen-responding cells were enriched for degenerate expanded CDR3beta sequences.

The chain uses TRBV6-6 and TRBJ1-1; D call uncertain. The clonotype originates from an adult man with HIV who was CMV-seropositive. Material: CD4+ T cells sorted from PBMCs after roughly 18-hour stimulation, obtained from a patient who received antiretroviral therapy. The CDR3 sequence is CASRPPGSTEAFF. The CDR3 nucleotides read TGTGCCAGCAGGCCACCGGGGAGCACTGAAGCTTTCTTT.